This TCR beta chain emerged from a study of blood T cell repertoires in COVID-19. In the study overall: The origin of the acute and convalescent COVID-19 samples was the United States, Italy and Spain.

The CDR3 totals 13 residues. Germline V gives CDR1 ENHRY, CDR2 SYGVKD. V was clipped by 6 bases and J by 4 bases, with 12 bases between them. Authors' data handling: Estimated nucleated cell counts came from reference gene primer amplification. Sequenced by immunoSEQ multiplex PCR; TCRdb stores in-frame clones only, minus some. V and J calls plus clone size are reproduced from that table; the DNA served to infer D and trimming. The sample lists some 200,000 clones, 86% occurring once. The sequence was obtained from a woman aged 70-85 years with acute or convalescent COVID-19. The sequenced material came from peripheral blood. This chain joins TRBV10-3 and TRBJ1-1; perhaps TRBD1 as D (6 bases). CDR3 protein: CAISPQGFTEAFF. CDR3 nucleotides: TGTGCCATCAGCCCTCAGGGGTTCACTGAAGCTTTCTTT.